This T cell receptor beta chain is from a study of blood T cell repertoires in COVID-19. The assay was immunoSEQ multiplex PCR, and TCRdb's table has in-frame clones only and misses some. The repertoire includes roughly 350,000 clones, approximately 89% of them detected once, and about 10% sits in the top ten. There are 16 residues in the CDR3. Per the germline V gene, CDR1 is SNHLY and CDR2 is FYNNEI. Unmatched junction bases numbered 7, after V lost 7 bases and J lost 0 bases. Seattle cases were enrolled at active infection and followed longitudinally. The V call is TRBV2, the J call TRBJ2-7; 12 bases line up with TRBD2. The source is a woman aged 30 to 39 with COVID-19, enrolled during active disease. Sequencing input: peripheral blood. CDR3 protein: CASTELAGGFSYEQYF. The CDR3 bases are TGTGCCAGCACCGAACTAGCGGGAGGTTTCTCCTACGAGCAGTACTTC.